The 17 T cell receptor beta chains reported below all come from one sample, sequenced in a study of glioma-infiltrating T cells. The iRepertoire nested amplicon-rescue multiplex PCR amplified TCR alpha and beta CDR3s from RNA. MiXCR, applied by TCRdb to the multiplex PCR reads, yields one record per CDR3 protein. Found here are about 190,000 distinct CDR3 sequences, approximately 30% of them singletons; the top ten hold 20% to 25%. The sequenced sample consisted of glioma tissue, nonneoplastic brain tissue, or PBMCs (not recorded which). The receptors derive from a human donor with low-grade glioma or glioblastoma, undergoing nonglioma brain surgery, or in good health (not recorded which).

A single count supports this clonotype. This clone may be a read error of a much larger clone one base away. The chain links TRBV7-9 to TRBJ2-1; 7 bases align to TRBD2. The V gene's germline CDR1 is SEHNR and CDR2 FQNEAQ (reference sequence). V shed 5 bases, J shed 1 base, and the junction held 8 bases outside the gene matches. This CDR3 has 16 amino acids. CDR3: CASSQPAGRSYNEQFF. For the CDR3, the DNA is TGTGCCAGCAGCCAACCAGCCGGGAGGTCCTACAATGAGCAGTTCTTC.

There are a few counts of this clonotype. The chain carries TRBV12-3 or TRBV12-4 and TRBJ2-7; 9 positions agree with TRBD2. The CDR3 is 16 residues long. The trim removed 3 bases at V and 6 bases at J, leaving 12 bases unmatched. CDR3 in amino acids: CASSFRLADLTSEQYF. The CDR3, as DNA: TGTGCCAGCAGTTTTAGACTAGCGGATCTGACCTCCGAGCAGTACTTC.

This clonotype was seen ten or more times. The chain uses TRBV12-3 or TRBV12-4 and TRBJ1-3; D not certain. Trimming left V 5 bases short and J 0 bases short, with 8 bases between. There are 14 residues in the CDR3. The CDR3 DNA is TGTGCCAGCAGTCTAATTATCTCTGGAAACACCATATATTTT. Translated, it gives CASSLIISGNTIYF.

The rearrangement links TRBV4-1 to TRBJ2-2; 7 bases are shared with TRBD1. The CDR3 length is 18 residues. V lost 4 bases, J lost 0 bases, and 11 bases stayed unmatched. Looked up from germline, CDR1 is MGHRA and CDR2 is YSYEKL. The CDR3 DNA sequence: TGCGCCAGCAGCCCTTTCCCCCCCACAGGGGCGAACACCGGGGAGCTGTTTTTT. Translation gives CASSPFPPTGANTGELFF.

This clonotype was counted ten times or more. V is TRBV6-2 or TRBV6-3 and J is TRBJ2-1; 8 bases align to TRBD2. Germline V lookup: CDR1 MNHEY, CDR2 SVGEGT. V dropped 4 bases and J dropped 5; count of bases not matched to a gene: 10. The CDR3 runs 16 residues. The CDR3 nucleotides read TGTGCCAGCAGTTCCCATCCCGGGAGGGCGCACAATGAGCAGTTCTTC. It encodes CASSSHPGRAHNEQFF.

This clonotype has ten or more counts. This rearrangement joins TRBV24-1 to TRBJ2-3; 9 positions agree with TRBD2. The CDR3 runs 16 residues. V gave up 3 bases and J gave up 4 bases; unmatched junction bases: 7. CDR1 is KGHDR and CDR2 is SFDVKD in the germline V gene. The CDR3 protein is CATSDSSGRISDTQYF. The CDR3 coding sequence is TGTGCCACCAGTGATAGTAGCGGGAGAATCTCAGATACGCAGTATTTT.

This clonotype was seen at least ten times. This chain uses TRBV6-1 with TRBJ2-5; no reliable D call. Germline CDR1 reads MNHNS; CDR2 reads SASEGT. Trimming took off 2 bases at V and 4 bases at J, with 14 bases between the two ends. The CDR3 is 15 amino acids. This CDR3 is CASSEIGLLVETQYF. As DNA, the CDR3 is TGTGCCAGCAGTGAAATTGGGTTATTGGTAGAGACCCAGTACTTC.

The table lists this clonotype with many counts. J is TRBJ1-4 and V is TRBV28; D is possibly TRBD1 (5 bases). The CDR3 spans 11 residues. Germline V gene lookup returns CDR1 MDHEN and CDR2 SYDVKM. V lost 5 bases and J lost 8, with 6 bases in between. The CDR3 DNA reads TGTGCCAGCAGTAAGGGGGAAAAACTGTTTTTT. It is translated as CASSKGEKLFF.

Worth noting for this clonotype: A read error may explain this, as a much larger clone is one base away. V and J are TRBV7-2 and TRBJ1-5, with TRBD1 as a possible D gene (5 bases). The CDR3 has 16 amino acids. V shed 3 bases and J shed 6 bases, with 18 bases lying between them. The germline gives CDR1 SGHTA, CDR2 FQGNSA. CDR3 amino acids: CTSSFGQGVGGQPQHF. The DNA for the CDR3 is TGTACCAGCAGCTTCGGGCAGGGAGTAGGCGGTCAGCCCCAGCATTTT.

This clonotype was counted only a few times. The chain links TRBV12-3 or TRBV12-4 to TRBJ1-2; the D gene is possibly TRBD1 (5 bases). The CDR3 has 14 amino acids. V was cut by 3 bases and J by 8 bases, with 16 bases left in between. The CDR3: CASSFPGKWAGYTF. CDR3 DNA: TGTGCCAGCAGTTTCCCAGGGAAGTGGGCAGGCTACACCTTC.

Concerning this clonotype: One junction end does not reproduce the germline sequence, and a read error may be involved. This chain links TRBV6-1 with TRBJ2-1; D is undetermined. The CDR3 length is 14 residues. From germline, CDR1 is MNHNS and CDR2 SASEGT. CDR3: CSSNKLAVLNEKFF. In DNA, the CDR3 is TGTTCCAGCAATAAACTCGCGGTACTCAATGAGAAGTTCTTC.

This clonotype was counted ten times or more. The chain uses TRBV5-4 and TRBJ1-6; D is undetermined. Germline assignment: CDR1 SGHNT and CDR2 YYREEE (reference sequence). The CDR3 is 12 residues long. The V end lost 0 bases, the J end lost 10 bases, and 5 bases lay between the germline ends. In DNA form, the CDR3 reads TGTGCCAGCAGCTTGGATCGATCACCCCTCCACTTT. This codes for CASSLDRSPLHF.

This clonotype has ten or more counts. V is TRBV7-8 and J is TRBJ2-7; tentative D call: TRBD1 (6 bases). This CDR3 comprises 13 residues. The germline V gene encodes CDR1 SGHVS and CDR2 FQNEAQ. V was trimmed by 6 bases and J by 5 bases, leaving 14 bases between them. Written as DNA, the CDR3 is TGTGCCAGCAGTCTGGGGGCGAGAGACGAGCAGTACTTC. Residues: CASSLGARDEQYF.

The CDR3 DNA reads TGTGCCAGCAGACCGGGACAGGGGGCCGGGAACACTGAAGCTTTCTTT. Residues: CASRPGQGAGNTEAFF. The V gene is TRBV27, the J gene TRBJ1-1, with 12 bases matching TRBD1. J was trimmed by 1 base and V by 6 bases; bases with no gene match: 6. This CDR3 has 16 residues. CDR1 is MNHEY and CDR2 is SMNVEV in the germline V gene (reference sequence).

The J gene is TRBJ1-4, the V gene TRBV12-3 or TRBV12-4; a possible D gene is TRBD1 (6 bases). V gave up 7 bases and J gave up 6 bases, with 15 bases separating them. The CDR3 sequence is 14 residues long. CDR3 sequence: CASKRTDTDEKLFF. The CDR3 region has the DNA TGTGCCAGCAAACGGACAGATACGGATGAAAAACTGTTTTTT.

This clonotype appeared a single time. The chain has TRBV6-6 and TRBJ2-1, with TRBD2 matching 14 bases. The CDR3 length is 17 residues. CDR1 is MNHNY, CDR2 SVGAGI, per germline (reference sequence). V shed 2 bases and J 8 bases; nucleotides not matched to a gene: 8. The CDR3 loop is CASSYTTSGRAGDEQFF. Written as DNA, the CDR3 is TGTGCCAGCAGTTACACGACTAGCGGGAGGGCCGGGGATGAGCAGTTCTTC.

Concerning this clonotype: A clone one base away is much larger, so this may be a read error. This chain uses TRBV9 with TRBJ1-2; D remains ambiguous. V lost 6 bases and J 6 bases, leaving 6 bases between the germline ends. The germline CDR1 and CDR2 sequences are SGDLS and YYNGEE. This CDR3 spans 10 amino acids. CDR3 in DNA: TGTGCCAGCATCGAAAATGGCTACACCTTC. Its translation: CASIENGYTF.